This T cell receptor beta chain derives from a study of T cell responses to AZD1222 COVID-19 vaccine. The germline V gene encodes CDR1 MNHEY and CDR2 SMNVEV (reference sequence). The length of the CDR3 is 14 residues. V was pared by 3 bases and J by 2 bases, with 11 bases between. Measured with immunoSEQ multiplex PCR; TCRdb has only the in-frame clones, and not every one. The sample has about 160,000 clones, about nine tenths seen once. Broader study findings: Among the donors, most were white British and more were female, and clonal diversity was possibly underestimated. An increase in Spike-specific TCR breadth and depth was observed after two AZD1222 doses.

Comment on this clone: Its antigen is not identified.

The specimen comprised peripheral blood, sampled on day 0 of AZD1222 vaccination. This TCR derives from an adult in good health. This chain uses TRBV27 with TRBJ2-7; D is uncertain. CDR3 protein: CASSLDTRTYEQYF. The CDR3 DNA sequence: TGTGCCAGCAGTTTGGATACACGAACCTACGAGCAGTACTTC.